The 8 T cell receptor beta chains in this list originate from one sample, sequenced in a study of identical twins (dated by TCRdb to 2016 to 2017). The library was generated by 5' RACE. Sequencing relied on an Illumina HiSeq 2000. Clones were called with MiXCR by TCRdb after fastp trimmed the public reads at Q25, and only in-frame beta chains were retained. Rows with a matching CDR3 protein are joined into one entry that keeps the most common DNA and genes. The sample table contains hundreds of thousands of distinct CDR3 sequences; only one count was recorded for roughly 18% of them. The ten largest clones take up about an eighth of the sample. In addition, the sample was reused for a study of T cells expressing NK-cell markers.

The sample consisted of PBMCs. Receptors were obtained from a woman aged 18-29 years in good health.

This clonotype appeared a few times. V is TRBV27 and J is TRBJ2-3; D call uncertain. The CDR3 is 14 residues long. V lost 2 bases to trimming and J lost 0 bases, with 6 bases between them. CDR1 is MNHEY and CDR2 is SMNVEV in the germline V gene (reference sequence). CDR3 bases: TGTGCCAGCAGTTTAAGGCCTAGCACAGATACGCAGTATTTT. Amino acids: CASSLRPSTDTQYF.

The rearrangement joins TRBV12-3 or TRBV12-4 to TRBJ2-7; 7 nucleotides match TRBD1. After removal of 10 bases from V and 4 bases from J, the junction contained 13 bases not matched to a gene. CDR3 length: 14 residues. The CDR3 sequence is CATSKGQVEYEQYF. The CDR3 DNA reads TGTGCCACCTCTAAAGGACAGGTCGAATACGAGCAGTACTTC.

The V call is TRBV5-1, the J call TRBJ2-3; D gene ambiguous. The CDR3 spans 15 residues. V was pared by 0 bases and J by 4 bases, with 12 bases between. The germline V gene has CDR1 SGHRS and CDR2 YFSETQ. CDR3 bases: TGCGCCAGCAGCTTGGCCATCGTCAGGTCAGATACGCAGTATTTT. As protein: CASSLAIVRSDTQYF.

The J gene is TRBJ2-1, the V gene TRBV28; 9 bases align to TRBD2. Germline V gene lookup returns CDR1 MDHEN and CDR2 SYDVKM. V dropped 5 bases and J dropped 3; count of bases not matched to a gene: 8. The CDR3 is 16 amino acids. CDR3 sequence (DNA): TGTGCCAGCAGTGGGTATAGCGGGAGTGGCTACAATGAGCAGTTCTTC. It is translated as CASSGYSGSGYNEQFF.

V is TRBV29-1 and J is TRBJ1-2; TRBD1 is a possible D gene (6 bases). V lost 6 bases and J lost 1, with 18 bases in between. The germline CDR1 and CDR2 sequences are SQVTM and ANQGSEA. CDR3 size: 15 residues. CDR3 in amino acids: CSVPVAGVDNYGYTF. CDR3 DNA: TGCAGCGTCCCCGTCGCAGGGGTGGATAACTATGGCTACACCTTC.

The rearrangement uses TRBV15 and TRBJ1-1, with D perhaps matching TRBD1 (6 bases). Trimming left V 5 bases short and J 7 bases short, with 14 bases between. The CDR3 extends over 13 amino acids. CDR1 is LNHNV, CDR2 YYDKDF, per germline (reference sequence). The CDR3, as DNA: TGTGCCACCAGCGGTATCAGGGGTGGTGAAGCTTTCTTT. It specifies CATSGIRGGEAFF.

This clonotype was found a few times. The chain employs TRBV12-3 or TRBV12-4 and TRBJ1-4, with 7 bases matching TRBD1. The length of the CDR3 is 14 residues. J lost 4 bases, V lost 5 bases, and 4 bases had no gene match. CDR3: CASSPQGINEKLFF. CDR3 bases: TGTGCCAGCAGTCCACAGGGGATTAATGAAAAACTGTTTTTT.

The chain recombines TRBV12-3 or TRBV12-4 with TRBJ2-2; 9 bases map to TRBD1. The CDR3 consists of 15 residues. Unmatched junction bases numbered 7, after V lost 5 bases and J lost 6 bases. CDR3 loop: CASSPEQGASGELFF. CDR3 DNA: TGTGCCAGCAGTCCCGAACAGGGGGCGTCCGGGGAGCTGTTTTTT.